This T cell receptor (beta chain) was captured in a study of OX40 agonist ivuxolimab in advanced cancers. Study information: Prior anti-PD-1, anti-PD-L1 or anti-CTLA-4 therapy did not bar entry, and less than 50% had some.

Assay used: immunoSEQ multiplex PCR; TCRdb lists only in-frame clones, some missing. Of about 91,000 clones in the sample, around 86% were seen once. This CDR3 spans 16 amino acids. The V call is TRBV21-1, the J call TRBJ1-2; TRBD1 reflects the table's D call only, with no check against the DNA. TRBV21-1 is tagged as a pseudogene. The TCR sequence derives from an adult with an advanced solid tumor such as melanoma, head and neck, liver or kidney cancer. Sequenced here: CD4+ or CD8+ T cells sorted from blood, sampled in a trial of the OX40 agonist ivuxolimab. CDR3 sequence (DNA): TGTGCCAGCAGCAAATTACAAGGACAGTACAACTATGGCTACACCTTC. Translating it yields CASSKLQGQYNYGYTF.